A single sample gave rise to the 8 T cell receptor beta chains below, sequenced in a study of blood T cell repertoires in COVID-19. Profiled with immunoSEQ multiplex PCR; TCRdb holds only in-frame clones, not every one. This sample has fewer than 150,000 clones; roughly 90% occur once, and the top ten carry 10% to 13%. What was sequenced was peripheral blood. These receptors came from a man aged 50-60 years with active or convalescent COVID-19.

V gene TRBV24-1 combines with J gene TRBJ2-1; TRBD2 agrees at 13 bases. This CDR3 is 15 amino acids long. Germline CDR1 is KGHDR and CDR2 is SFDVKD. V lost 4 bases and J lost 10; bases outside the gene matches: 6. CDR3 loop: CATSEPTSGRNEQFF. The CDR3 DNA follows: TGTGCCACCAGTGAACCGACTAGCGGGAGGAACGAGCAGTTCTTC.

V usage is TRBV19 and J usage is TRBJ2-7; D possibly corresponds to TRBD1 (6 bases). Looked up from germline, CDR1 is LNHDA and CDR2 is SQIVND (reference sequence). The CDR3 covers 15 residues. Trimming cost V 6 bases and J 2 bases, with 17 bases left between them. CDR3 in DNA: TGTGCCAGTAGCCTAGGGGGACAAGGAACCTACGAGCAGTACTTC. This codes for CASSLGGQGTYEQYF.

This chain's CDR3 is CARSLMTSGIFGNEQFF. The CDR3 DNA sequence: TGTGCCAGAAGCTTGATGACTAGCGGGATATTCGGTAATGAGCAGTTCTTC. The chain uses TRBV5-3 and TRBJ2-1, with 11 bases that match TRBD2. TRBV5-3 is treated as an ORF (open reading frame) with a function not yet certain. The ends lost 1 base at V and 7 bases at J; junction bases unmatched: 10. The CDR3 consists of 17 residues.

Only one count was recorded for this clone. The CDR3 nucleotides are TGTGCCAGCAGCTTTGTTTCGGGCGGACAGGGTCATGAAAAACTGTTTTTT. This gives the protein CASSFVSGGQGHEKLFF. This chain joins TRBV5-5 and TRBJ1-4; 8 bases are a match to TRBD1. Per germline, CDR1 SGHKS and CDR2 YYEKEE (reference sequence). The CDR3 extends over 17 amino acids. The trim removed 2 bases at V and 6 bases at J, leaving 12 bases unmatched.

The rearrangement uses TRBV19 and TRBJ1-5; D not resolved. V was trimmed by 5 bases and J by 0 bases, leaving 8 bases between them. The CDR3 loop spans 14 amino acids. Germline CDR1 LNHDA, CDR2 SQIVND (reference sequence). In DNA form, the CDR3 reads TGTGCCAGTAGTGCGTCATTTAGCAATCAGCCCCAGCATTTT. Translation gives CASSASFSNQPQHF.

The chain uses TRBV27 and TRBJ1-2, with 7 positions matching TRBD1. The CDR3 length is 17 residues. V lost 5 bases to trimming and J lost 1 base; unmatched junction nucleotides: 13. Germline-derived CDR1 and CDR2 are MNHEY and SMNVEV (reference sequence). For the CDR3, the DNA is TGTGCCAGCAGTAGGAGGGGACAGTCGGCCTATAACTATGGCTACACCTTC. Its translation: CASSRRGQSAYNYGYTF.

The chain carries TRBV6-6 and TRBJ2-1, with 12 nucleotides matching TRBD2. CDR1 and CDR2 (germline): MNHNY, SVGAGI (reference sequence). The CDR3 consists of 12 residues. The junction had 1 base not matched to a gene; V was cut back by 10 bases and J by 6 bases. CDR3 in amino acids: CATSGRGNEQFF. The CDR3 region has the DNA TGTGCCACTAGCGGGAGGGGCAATGAGCAGTTCTTC.

The gene calls are TRBV3-1 (or the pseudogene TRBV3-2) and TRBJ2-2; 8 bases are shared with TRBD2. Germline assignment: CDR1 LGHDT and CDR2 YNNKEL (reference sequence). CDR3 length: 16 residues. J lost 4 bases, V lost 1 base, and 5 bases had no gene match. The CDR3 DNA follows: TGTGCCAGCAGCCAAGTACCTCTAGCGGGCACCGGGGAGCTGTTTTTT. This sequence encodes CASSQVPLAGTGELFF.